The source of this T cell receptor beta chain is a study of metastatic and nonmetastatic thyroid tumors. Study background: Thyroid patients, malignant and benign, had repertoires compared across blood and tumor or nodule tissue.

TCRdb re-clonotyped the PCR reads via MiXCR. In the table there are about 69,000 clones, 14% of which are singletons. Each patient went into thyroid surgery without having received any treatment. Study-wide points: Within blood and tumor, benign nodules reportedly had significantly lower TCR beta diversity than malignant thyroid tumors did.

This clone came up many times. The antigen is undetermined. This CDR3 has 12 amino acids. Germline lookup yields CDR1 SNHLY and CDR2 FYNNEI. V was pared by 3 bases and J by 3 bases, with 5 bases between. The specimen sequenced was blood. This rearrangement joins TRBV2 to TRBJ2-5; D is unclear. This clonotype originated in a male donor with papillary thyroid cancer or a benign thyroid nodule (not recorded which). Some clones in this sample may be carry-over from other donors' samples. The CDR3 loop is CASSDRKETQYF. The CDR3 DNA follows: TGTGCCAGCAGTGACAGGAAAGAGACCCAGTACTTC.